These T cell receptor beta chains were read from a single sample in a study of cytomegalovirus exposure and HLA in healthy donors. Data came from immunoSEQ multiplex PCR; TCRdb stores just in-frame clones and leaves some out. The sample includes hundreds of thousands of clones, 70% to 85% of them seen just once. The sample was PBMCs. The receptors stem from a woman aged 55 to 70 in good health and CMV-seropositive. Both conserved end residues are part of each CDR3. Fields, in order: CDR3 protein, CDR3 DNA, J gene, D gene, clone size, V gene. D genes are given only for firm matches. The size field is filled for only some rows; it gives once, few, many or a size class.

CDR3: CASSLRTGEFGDTQYF
DNA: TGTGCCAGCAGCCTTAGGACAGGGGAATTCGGAGATACGCAGTATTTT
J: TRBJ2-3
D: TRBD1
size: NA
V: TRBV7-2

CDR3: CASSQELQGINTEAFF
DNA: TGTGCCAGCAGCCAAGAATTACAGGGGATCAACACTGAAGCTTTCTTT
J: TRBJ1-1
D: TRBD1
size: NA
V: TRBV4-2

CDR3: CASRPRVVAGRSYNEQFF
DNA: TGTGCAAGTCGCCCGCGCGTGGTAGCGGGAAGGTCCTACAATGAGCAGTTCTTC
J: TRBJ2-1
D: NA
size: once
V: TRBV12-2

CDR3: CASSNQPPGSLNTEAFF
DNA: TGCGCCAGCAGCAACCAGCCCCCGGGATCACTGAACACTGAAGCTTTCTTT
J: TRBJ1-1
D: NA
size: once
V: TRBV5-1

CDR3: CAWSVIKLRNTIYF
DNA: TGTGCCTGGAGTGTTATCAAACTCAGAAACACCATATATTTT
J: TRBJ1-3
D: NA
size: NA
V: TRBV30

CDR3: CASSLDPGTTYEQYF
DNA: TGCGCCAGCAGCTTGGACCCCGGGACTACCTACGAGCAGTACTTC
J: TRBJ2-7
D: TRBD2
size: NA
V: TRBV5-1

CDR3: CASSTGTLNEQFF
DNA: TGTGCCAGCAGCACCGGGACTCTCAATGAGCAGTTCTTC
J: TRBJ2-1
D: NA
size: NA
V: TRBV11-3

CDR3: CASSLAGTGQYEQYF
DNA: TGTGCCAGCAGCTTGGCCGGGACAGGGCAGTACGAGCAGTACTTC
J: TRBJ2-7
D: TRBD1
size: NA
V: TRBV5-5

CDR3: CASRRGTGGFYEQYF
DNA: TGTGCCAGCAGACGCGGGACAGGGGGATTCTACGAGCAGTACTTC
J: TRBJ2-7
D: TRBD1
size: NA
V: TRBV27

CDR3: CASSTPDRAHEQYF
DNA: TGTGCCAGTAGTACGCCAGACAGGGCTCACGAGCAGTACTTC
J: TRBJ2-7
D: TRBD1
size: NA
V: TRBV19

CDR3: CASGDWEGENTEAFF
DNA: TGTGCCAGCGGGGACTGGGAAGGGGAGAACACTGAAGCTTTCTTT
J: TRBJ1-1
D: NA
size: NA
V: TRBV7-9

CDR3: CASSYPGVTGELFF
DNA: TGTGCCAGCAGTTACCCGGGAGTCACCGGGGAGCTGTTTTTT
J: TRBJ2-2
D: NA
size: NA
V: TRBV2

CDR3: CASSQVNGANVLTF
DNA: TGTGCCAGCAGCCAAGTAAATGGGGCCAACGTCCTGACTTTC
J: TRBJ2-6
D: NA
size: NA
V: TRBV14

CDR3: CSVTSGKGSPLHF
DNA: TGCAGCGTGACCTCAGGGAAGGGCTCACCCCTCCACTTT
J: TRBJ1-6
D: NA
size: few
V: TRBV29-1

CDR3: CASSPQGVGEQFF
DNA: TGTGCCAGCAGCCCCCAGGGGGTGGGTGAGCAGTTCTTC
J: TRBJ2-1
D: TRBD1
size: once
V: TRBV14

CDR3: CASSVAGQGAGETQYF
DNA: TGTGCCAGCAGCGTAGCTGGACAGGGGGCGGGGGAGACCCAGTACTTC
J: TRBJ2-5
D: TRBD1
size: few
V: TRBV9

CDR3: CASTPKGDSGYQPQHF
DNA: TGTGCCAGCACCCCCAAGGGGGACAGCGGATATCAGCCCCAGCATTTT
J: TRBJ1-5
D: TRBD1
size: NA
V: TRBV7-3

CDR3: CASGPGHSGNEQFF
DNA: TGTGCTAGTGGTCCAGGACACTCAGGGAATGAGCAGTTCTTC
J: TRBJ2-1
D: NA
size: NA
V: TRBV12-5

CDR3: CSSSVTATNEKLFF
DNA: TGTTCCAGCAGTGTCACGGCAACTAATGAAAAACTGTTTTTT
J: TRBJ1-4
D: NA
size: few
V: TRBV7-9

CDR3: CSVGQGASGGYTF
DNA: TGCAGCGTGGGACAGGGGGCCTCGGGTGGCTACACCTTC
J: TRBJ1-2
D: TRBD1
size: NA
V: TRBV29-1

CDR3: CATSRGGQTMNYGYTF
DNA: TGTGCCACCAGCCGAGGGGGCCAGACAATGAACTATGGCTACACCTTC
J: TRBJ1-2
D: TRBD1
size: NA
V: TRBV15

CDR3: CASSLAGGSGAQYF
DNA: TGTGCCAGCAGTCTAGCGGGGGGCTCGGGGGCCCAGTACTTC
J: TRBJ2-5
D: TRBD2
size: NA
V: TRBV6-5

CDR3: CASSLALAKNIQYF
DNA: TGTGCCAGCAGCTTAGCTCTAGCCAAAAACATTCAGTACTTC
J: TRBJ2-4
D: NA
size: NA
V: TRBV7-2

CDR3: CASSLGVGGRETQYF
DNA: TGCGCCAGCAGCCTTGGCGTAGGGGGCCGGGAGACCCAGTACTTC
J: TRBJ2-5
D: TRBD1
size: NA
V: TRBV5-1

CDR3: CASSSGALGNIQYF
DNA: TGTGCCAGCAGTTCAGGGGCCCTGGGAAACATTCAGTACTTC
J: TRBJ2-4
D: NA
size: NA
V: TRBV27

CDR3: CASSPSGYPYNEQFF
DNA: TGCGCCAGCAGCCCCTCAGGGTACCCGTACAATGAGCAGTTCTTC
J: TRBJ2-1
D: NA
size: NA
V: TRBV5-1